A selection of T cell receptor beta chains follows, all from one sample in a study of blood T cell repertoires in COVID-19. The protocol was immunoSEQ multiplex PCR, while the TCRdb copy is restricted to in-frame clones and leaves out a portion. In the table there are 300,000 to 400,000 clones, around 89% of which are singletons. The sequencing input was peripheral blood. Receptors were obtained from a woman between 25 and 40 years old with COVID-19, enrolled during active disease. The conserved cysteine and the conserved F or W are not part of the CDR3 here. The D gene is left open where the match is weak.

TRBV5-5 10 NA ASSFVGGQQF
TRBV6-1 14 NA ASSEAWGGSNQPQH
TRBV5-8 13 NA ASSLGVGAGNTIY
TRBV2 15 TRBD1 ASSVGTGEIIREKLF
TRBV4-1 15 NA ASSPFPSQGGQTEAF
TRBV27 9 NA ASGEGTEQF
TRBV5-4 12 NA ASSLGRGPDTQY
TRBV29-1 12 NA SVDSPGGNLGYT
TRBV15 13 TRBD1 ATSSPRDRGNTIY
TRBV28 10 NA ASSYQNYGYT
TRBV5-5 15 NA ASSPRFSPGSGGELF
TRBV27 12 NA ASSPDRFRSGYT
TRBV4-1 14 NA ASSQLESLVGQPQH
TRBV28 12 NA ASSPPTGIYGYT
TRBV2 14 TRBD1 ASSDRVGGWYEKLF
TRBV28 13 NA ASSYIQGISTEAF
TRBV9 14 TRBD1 ASSVGTGGSYNEQF
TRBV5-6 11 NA ASSLGGANEQF
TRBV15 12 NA ATSSGRRTDTQY
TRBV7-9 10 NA ASSLGFNTYT
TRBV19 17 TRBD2 ASSPQLPGTSGGQYEQY
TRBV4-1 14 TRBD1 ASSRTPGQETYGYT
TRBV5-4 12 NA ASSSDTMNTEAF
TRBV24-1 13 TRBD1 ATSDPGQGGYEQF
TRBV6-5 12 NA ASSYAERNQPQH
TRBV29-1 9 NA SVGASPEAF
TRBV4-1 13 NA ASSQGSSGGTEAF
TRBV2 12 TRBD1 ASSDRGPGNEQF
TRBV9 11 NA ASSEGVNTEAF
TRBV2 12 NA ARRLQGTNTEAF
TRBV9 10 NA ASSSEANEQF
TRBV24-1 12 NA ATSDRTMGETQY
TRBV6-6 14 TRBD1 ASSSRDRGHTGELF
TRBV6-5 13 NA ASSPRGLSNQPQH
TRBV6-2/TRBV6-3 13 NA ASSSPGTFQETQY
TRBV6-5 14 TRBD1 ASSYLPGGADYGYT
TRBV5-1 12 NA ASSLGETVYGYT
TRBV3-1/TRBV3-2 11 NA ASSQAQGYGYT
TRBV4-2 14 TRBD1 ASSRTGTEATDTQY
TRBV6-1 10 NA ASSQSTDTQY
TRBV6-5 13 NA ASSPGQTFGQPQH
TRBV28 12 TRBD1 ASTLVGTGLSYT
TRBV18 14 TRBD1 ASSPPRQGPTNEQF
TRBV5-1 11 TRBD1 ASSLGTGSGYT
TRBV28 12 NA ASSFRGGNTEAF
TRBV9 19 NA ASKRRHGKGINRSYNSPLH
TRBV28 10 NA ASSLSRTPLH
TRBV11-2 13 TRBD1 ASSLGGDRAAEAF
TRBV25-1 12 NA ASTSGLGGSPLH
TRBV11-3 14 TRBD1 ASSSMTGPNTGELF
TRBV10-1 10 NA ASSLGTGELF
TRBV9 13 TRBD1 ASSPRTGSNNEQF
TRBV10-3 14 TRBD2 AISEDSGALTDTQY
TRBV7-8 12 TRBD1 ASSSRDSPYEQY
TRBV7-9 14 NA ASSPATGVDYNEQF
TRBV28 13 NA ASSLAGISGNTIY
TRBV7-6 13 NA ASSPLGQRNTEAF